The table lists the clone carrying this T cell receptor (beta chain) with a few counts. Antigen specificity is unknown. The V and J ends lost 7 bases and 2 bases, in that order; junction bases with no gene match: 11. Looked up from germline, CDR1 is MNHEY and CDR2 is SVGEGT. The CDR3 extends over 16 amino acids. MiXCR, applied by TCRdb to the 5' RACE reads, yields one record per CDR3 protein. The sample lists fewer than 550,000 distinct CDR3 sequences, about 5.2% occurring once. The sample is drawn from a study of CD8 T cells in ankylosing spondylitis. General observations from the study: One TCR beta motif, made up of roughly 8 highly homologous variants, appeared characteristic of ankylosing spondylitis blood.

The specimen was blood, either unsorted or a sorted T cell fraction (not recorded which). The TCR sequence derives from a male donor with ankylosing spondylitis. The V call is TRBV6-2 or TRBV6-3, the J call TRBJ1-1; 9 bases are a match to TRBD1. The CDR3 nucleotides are TGTGCCAGCAAAAGAGGACAGGGGATTCAAAACACTGAAGCTTTCTTT. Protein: CASKRGQGIQNTEAFF.